This T cell receptor beta chain appears in the sequencing data of a study of cytomegalovirus exposure and HLA in healthy donors. Losses at the gene ends were 2 bases for V and 5 bases for J; bases not matched to a gene: 5. Germline V lookup: CDR1 SGHRS, CDR2 YFSETQ. The length of the CDR3 is 14 residues. This PCR relied on a set of 60 Vbeta primers and 13 Jbeta primers. Measured with immunoSEQ multiplex PCR; TCRdb has only the in-frame clones, and not every one. The table lists about 120,000 clones, 70% to 80% of them singletons. The chain has TRBV5-1 and TRBJ2-3, with 7 nucleotides matching TRBD1. The specimen sequenced was PBMCs. The receptor's source is a woman younger than 30 in good health and CMV-seronegative. CDR3 nucleotides: TGCGCCAGCAGCTTAGGTTCAGGGGGAGATACGCAGTATTTT. It specifies CASSLGSGGDTQYF.